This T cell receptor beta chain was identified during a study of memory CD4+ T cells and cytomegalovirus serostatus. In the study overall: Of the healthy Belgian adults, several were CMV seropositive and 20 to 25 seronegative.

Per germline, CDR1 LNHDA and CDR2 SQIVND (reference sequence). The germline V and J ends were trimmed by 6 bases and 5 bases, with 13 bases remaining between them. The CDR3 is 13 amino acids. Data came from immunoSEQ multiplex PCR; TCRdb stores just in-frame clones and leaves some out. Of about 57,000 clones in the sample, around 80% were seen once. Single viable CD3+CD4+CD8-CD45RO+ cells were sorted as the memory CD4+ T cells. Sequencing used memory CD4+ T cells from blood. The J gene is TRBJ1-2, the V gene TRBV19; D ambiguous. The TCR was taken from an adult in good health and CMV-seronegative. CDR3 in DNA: TGTGCCAGTAGATCCCTCGGTGGGTATGGCTACACCTTC. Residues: CASRSLGGYGYTF.